This T cell receptor beta chain was sequenced during a study of OX40 agonist ivuxolimab in advanced cancers. Of note for this clone: Its antigen is undetermined.

In germline, CDR1 is SGHNT, CDR2 YENEEA. Trimming stripped 2 bases from V and 1 base from J, with 8 bases between. The CDR3 runs to 15 residues. Study findings and constraints: Partly responding patients at 0.1-3.0 mg/kg showed some of the smallest clonal expansion.

Generated by immunoSEQ multiplex PCR, the TCRdb table keeps only in-frame clones and is missing some. The repertoire holds 70,000 to 95,000 clones, 84% seen once, with approximately 1.2% in the top ten. The chain combines TRBV11-3 with TRBJ2-2, with TRBD2 as a possible D gene (6 bases). The input for sequencing was CD4+ or CD8+ T cells sorted from blood, taken in a trial of the OX40 agonist ivuxolimab. The receptor was derived from an adult with an advanced solid tumor such as melanoma, head and neck, liver or kidney cancer. Written as DNA, the CDR3 is TGTGCCAGCAGCTTAAACGGGGGGAACACCGGGGAGCTGTTTTTT. Translating it yields CASSLNGGNTGELFF. The full variable domain, in which reference TRBV11-3 and TRBJ2-2 provide the parts outside the CDR3, is EAGVVQSPRYKIIEKKQPVAFWCNPISGHNTLYWYLQNLGQGPELLIRYENEEAVDDSQLPKDRFSAERLKGVDSTLKIQPAELGDSAVYLCASSLNGGNTGELFFGEGSRLTVL.